This entry concerns a single T cell receptor (beta chain). Antigen: not known. The read is 3 residues too short to cover the CDR3 end, so that end is filled in from the germline J gene. This specimen belongs to a study of Tregs in tolerant kidney transplant recipients. TCRdb's copy holds only in-frame clones and misses some; the assay was immunoSEQ multiplex PCR. The sample totals about 23,000 clones; its top ten clones hold around 4%. General study findings and limits: Activated donor B cell expansion appeared to reveal the most relevant donor-specific TCRbeta repertoire. Some patients' samples used different primers over time, so nucleotide sequences weren't comparable. In tolerant patients, donor-specific Tregs outgrew total Tregs, suggesting antigen-driven expansion.

Between the trimmed V and J ends, which lost 4 bases and 1 base, there was a span of 11 bases. CDR3 length equals 14 residues. Germline CDR1 reads SGHRS; CDR2 reads YFSETQ. Related graft donors supplied nonmyeloablative bone marrow transplants, and mixed chimerism was transient. Thawed PBMCs were FACS-sorted into unstimulated CD4+CD25+CD127- regulatory T cells, CD4+CD25- non-regulatory cells, CD4 and CD8 cells. The input for sequencing was CD4+ T cells from blood (PBMCs), taken 6 months after the transplant. V is TRBV5-1 and J is TRBJ1-1, with D perhaps matching TRBD1 (5 bases). This clonotype was obtained from a human patient who received a combined kidney and bone marrow transplant. Some T cells may arise from the graft donor. CDR3 protein: CASSLTDRNTEAFF. The CDR3 DNA, read in part, is TGCGCCAGCAGCCTCACCGACAGGAACACTGAA. Combining the CDR3 with reference TRBV5-1 and TRBJ1-1 gives the whole variable domain KAGVTQTPRYLIKTRGQQVTLSCSPISGHRSVSWYQQTPGQGLQFLFEYFSETQRNKGNFPGRFSGRQFSNSRSEMNVSTLELGDSALYLCASSLTDRNTEAFFGQGTRLTVV.